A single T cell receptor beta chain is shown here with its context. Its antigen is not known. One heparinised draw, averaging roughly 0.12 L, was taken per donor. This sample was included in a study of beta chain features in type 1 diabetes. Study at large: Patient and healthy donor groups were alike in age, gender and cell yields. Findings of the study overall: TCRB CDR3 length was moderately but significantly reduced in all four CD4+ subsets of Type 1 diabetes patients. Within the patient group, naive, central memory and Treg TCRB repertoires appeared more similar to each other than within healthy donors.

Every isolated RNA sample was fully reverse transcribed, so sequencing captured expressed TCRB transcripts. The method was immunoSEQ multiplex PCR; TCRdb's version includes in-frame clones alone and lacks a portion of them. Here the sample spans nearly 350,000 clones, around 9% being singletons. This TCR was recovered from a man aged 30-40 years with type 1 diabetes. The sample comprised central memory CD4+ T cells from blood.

For the CDR3, the DNA is TGTGCCAGCAGCTTAGTAGGGAGAGGAGATACGCAGTATTTT. Translation: CASSLVGRGDTQYF. J is TRBJ2-3 and V is TRBV7-2, with D maybe TRBD2 (5 bases). The CDR3 extends over 14 amino acids. The V gene lost 1 base and the J gene lost 5 bases, with 10 bases spanning the gap. Germline V gene lookup returns CDR1 SGHTA and CDR2 FQGNSA.